This T cell receptor beta chain derives from a study of cytotoxic CD8 clonotypes in ibrutinib-treated CLL. Findings and limits, study-wide: Treatment left the uncommon public clonotypes either contracted or stable in frequency. A rise in clonality was seen at ibrutinib response, and a fall back toward baseline was seen at progression.

Trimming took 2 bases from V and 6 from J; bases not matched to a gene: 6. In germline, CDR1 is SGDLS, CDR2 YYNGEE. The CDR3 loop spans 14 amino acids. The repertoire was sequenced with immunoSEQ multiplex PCR; TCRdb's copy has only in-frame clones and lacks some. Altogether around 310,000 clones are present, about 77% being singletons, with the ten largest covering about 6.3%. On this clone itself: The target antigen is unknown.

Sequenced material: PBMCs, taken before ibrutinib treatment. The clonotype comes from a human donor with chronic lymphocytic leukemia. J is TRBJ2-3 and V is TRBV9, with 7 bases identical to TRBD1. CDR3: CASSVRQGEDTQYF. CDR3 coding DNA: TGTGCCAGCAGCGTTAGACAGGGAGAGGATACGCAGTATTTT.